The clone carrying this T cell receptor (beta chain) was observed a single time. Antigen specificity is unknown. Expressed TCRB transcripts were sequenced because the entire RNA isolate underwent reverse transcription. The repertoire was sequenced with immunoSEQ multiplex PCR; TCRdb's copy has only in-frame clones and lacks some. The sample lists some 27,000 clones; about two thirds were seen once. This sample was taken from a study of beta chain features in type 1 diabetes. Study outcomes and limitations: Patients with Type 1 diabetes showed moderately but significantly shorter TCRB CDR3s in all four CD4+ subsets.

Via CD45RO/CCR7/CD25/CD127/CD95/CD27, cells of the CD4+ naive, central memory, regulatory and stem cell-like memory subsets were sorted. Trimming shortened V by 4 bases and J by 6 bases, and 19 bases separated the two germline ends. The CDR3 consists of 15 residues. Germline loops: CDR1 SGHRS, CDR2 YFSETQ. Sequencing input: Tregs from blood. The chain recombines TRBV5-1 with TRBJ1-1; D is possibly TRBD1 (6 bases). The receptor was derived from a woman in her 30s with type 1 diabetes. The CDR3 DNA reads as TGCGCCAGCAGCCGACAACAGGGTCGAATGGCTGAAGCTTTCTTT. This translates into CASSRQQGRMAEAFF.